This T cell receptor (beta chain) came from a study of CD8 T cells in ankylosing spondylitis. Findings and limits, study-wide: Reports of some motif variants in reactive arthritis synovial fluid and blood predate this one. A TCR beta motif of about eight highly homologous variants seemed to mark ankylosing spondylitis blood. Reportedly, disease-linked clones are significantly enriched in ankylosing spondylitis patients' matched synovial fluid.

TCRdb fed the 5' RACE reads into MiXCR, producing one record per CDR3 protein. The sample has fewer than 550,000 distinct CDR3 sequences, approximately 5% seen once. After removal of 6 bases from V and 14 bases from J, the junction contained 9 bases not matched to a gene. Germline CDR1 MNHEY, CDR2 SMNVEV (reference sequence). This CDR3 has 12 amino acids. This clonotype was seen repeatedly, ten times or more. Its antigen is not known. Sample: blood, either unsorted or a sorted T cell fraction (not recorded which). The clonotype was recovered from a male donor with ankylosing spondylitis. The chain links TRBV27 to TRBJ2-3; 9 bases are shared with TRBD1. The CDR3 spells CASSSGGTGLYF. In DNA form, the CDR3 reads TGTGCCAGCAGCAGCGGCGGGACAGGGCTGTATTTT.